This is a list of T cell receptor beta chains from one sample in a study of naive and memory T cell subsets. TCRdb re-derived calls from the UMI-ligation and nested PCR reads in MiXCR, one entry per CDR3 protein. The data hold 130,000 or so distinct CDR3 sequences, with 30% to 45% observed a single time. The sequencing input was central memory CD4+ T cells from blood. The source of these receptors is a human donor in good health. The CDR3 runs from the conserved cysteine through the conserved F or W.

TRBV29-1,TRBJ2-1,CSVVVAGGPYNEQFF
TRBV28,TRBJ2-4,CASGKTGGWDIQYF
TRBV7-9,TRBJ2-5,CASSEWDIGRETQYF
TRBV3-1,TRBJ2-5,CASSPLRGSQETQYF
TRBV29-1,TRBJ2-3,CSVEPARISTQYF
TRBV20-1,TRBJ2-1,CSARVGQGAKEQFF
TRBV6-2/TRBV6-3,TRBJ2-7,CASSDVQTVFYEQYF
TRBV20-1,TRBJ1-6,CSASRQGEIRSPLHF
TRBV20-1,TRBJ1-6,CSAITGRTISYNSPLHF
TRBV4-3,TRBJ2-5,CASSQVSRETQYF
TRBV7-2,TRBJ2-7,CASSLGSLAEQYF
TRBV28,TRBJ2-7,CASSVTQYEQYF
TRBV7-2,TRBJ2-7,CASSLSLGAIDEQYF
TRBV20-1,TRBJ2-1,CSASTLAGDNNEQFF
TRBV10-3,TRBJ1-5,CAISGDSSNQPQHF
TRBV7-2,TRBJ1-5,CASSLAGGNQPQHF
TRBV6-2/TRBV6-3,TRBJ2-7,CASSYSRGLAAPYEQYF
TRBV12-3/TRBV12-4,TRBJ1-5,CASSSGGQPQHF
TRBV18,TRBJ1-6,CASSRGAGNSPLHF
TRBV28,TRBJ2-5,CASSLKPQGQETQYF
TRBV28,TRBJ1-2,CASRPGGGYGYTF
TRBV7-6,TRBJ1-3,CASSLASQGNTIYF
TRBV5-6,TRBJ1-1,CASSFLVTEAFF
TRBV28,TRBJ2-7,CASSFPFRPSGTYEQYF
TRBV19,TRBJ2-5,CASSSRGAIETQYF
TRBV12-3/TRBV12-4,TRBJ2-4,CASRRSTASDIQYF
TRBV20-1,TRBJ2-3,CSAGIAHQASTDTQYF
TRBV7-2,TRBJ2-5,CASSLGRKTQYF
TRBV28,TRBJ2-4,CASSGVSIQYF
TRBV7-3,TRBJ1-2,CASSSDLGTAETF
TRBV7-9,TRBJ1-1,CASSPLRGAMNTEAFF
TRBV11-2,TRBJ2-7,CASSSGTAREQYF
TRBV29-1,TRBJ2-2,CSVGGQANTGELFF
TRBV3-1,TRBJ2-5,CASLKGGAGETQYF
TRBV9,TRBJ2-2,CASSVVSGSGELFF
TRBV20-1,TRBJ2-4,CSARDGQGKNIQYF
TRBV3-1,TRBJ2-5,CASSQADRRETQYF
TRBV29-1,TRBJ2-7,CSVDLGQGGYEQYF
TRBV11-2,TRBJ2-1,CASSTGRRVLGNEQFF
TRBV11-3,TRBJ2-2,CASSSRVDGELFF